One and the same sample provided the 9 T cell receptor beta chains below, sequenced in a study of cytomegalovirus exposure and HLA in healthy donors. Assay: immunoSEQ multiplex PCR; the TCRdb copy retains only in-frame clones and omits some. The profile shows some 76,000 clones, approximately 93% of them singletons. The specimen was PBMCs. The receptors here all came from a woman under 30 in good health and CMV-seronegative.

The chain combines TRBV9 with TRBJ1-6; 8 bases fit TRBD1. The CDR3 loop spans 15 amino acids. From germline, CDR1 is SGDLS and CDR2 YYNGEE. The ends lost 0 bases at V and 9 bases at J; junction bases unmatched: 5. CDR3 amino acids: CASSVAGQGGSPLHF. DNA for the CDR3: TGTGCCAGCAGCGTAGCCGGACAGGGAGGTTCACCCCTCCACTTT.

The chain employs TRBV5-5 and TRBJ1-2; weak D call: TRBD1 (5 bases). The CDR3 loop spans 16 amino acids. CDR1 is SGHKS and CDR2 is YYEKEE in the germline V gene (reference sequence). V was trimmed by 0 bases and J by 4 bases, leaving 16 bases between them. Written as DNA, the CDR3 is TGTGCCAGCAGCTTGGTACAGGCCCCTGAAGTCTATGGCTACACCTTC. Protein product: CASSLVQAPEVYGYTF.

J is TRBJ2-7 and V is TRBV4-1; D perhaps matches TRBD1 (5 bases). Trimming removed 3 bases from V and 3 bases from J, with 15 bases in between. Germline values: CDR1 MGHRA, CDR2 YSYEKL. The CDR3 runs to 15 residues. Here the CDR3 DNA reads TGCGCCAGCAGCCATGGGGCAGGCGACTTCTACGAGCAGTACTTC. Translation gives CASSHGAGDFYEQYF.

The V call is TRBV6-6, the J call TRBJ1-5, with 7 bases aligning to TRBD1. J was trimmed by 4 bases and V by 5 bases; bases with no gene match: 5. The CDR3 length is 14 residues. Germline lookup yields CDR1 MNHNY and CDR2 SVGAGI (reference sequence). The CDR3 protein is CASSPRDRNQPQHF. CDR3 bases: TGTGCCAGCAGTCCCCGGGACAGAAATCAGCCCCAGCATTTT.

This clone was seen a few times. The chain carries TRBV11-3 and TRBJ2-7, with a tentative D call TRBD2 (5 bases). Germline CDR1 is SGHNT and CDR2 is YENEEA. The CDR3 spans 14 residues. The V gene lost 5 bases and the J gene lost 0 bases, with 11 bases spanning the gap. The CDR3 sequence is CASSRTDSSYEQYF. The CDR3 DNA sequence: TGTGCCAGCAGCAGGACTGATTCCTCCTACGAGCAGTACTTC.

The chain joins TRBV10-2 to TRBJ2-3; 8 bases map to TRBD2. With V trimmed by 4 bases and J by 4 bases, 4 bases remained unmatched. This CDR3 is built from 14 residues. Germline values: CDR1 WSHSY, CDR2 SAAADI. The CDR3 DNA reads as TGCGCCAGCAGTGGAACAGCGGGAGCAGATACGCAGTATTTT. Translation: CASSGTAGADTQYF.

The rearrangement joins TRBV18 to TRBJ2-7; no reliable D call. The germline CDR1 and CDR2 sequences are KGHSH and LQKENI. Deletions cut 4 bases from V and 5 bases from J, with 12 bases between. The CDR3 is 13 amino acids. The CDR3 here is CASSLTSANEQYF. In nucleotides, the CDR3 is TGTGCCAGCTCACTTACCTCAGCGAACGAGCAGTACTTC.

The chain is built from TRBV5-1 and TRBJ1-5; D possibly corresponds to TRBD1 (5 bases). CDR3 length: 14 residues. V was cut by 0 bases and J by 3 bases, with 7 bases left in between. Germline V gene lookup returns CDR1 SGHRS and CDR2 YFSETQ. CDR3 loop: CASSLEGVNQPQHF. The CDR3 bases are TGCGCCAGCAGCTTGGAAGGGGTCAATCAGCCCCAGCATTTT.

The chain combines TRBV30 with TRBJ2-7; 7 nucleotides agree with TRBD2. Germline V gene sequence: CDR1 GTSNPN, CDR2 SVGIG (reference sequence). This CDR3 comprises 14 residues. Losses at the gene ends were 2 bases for V and 3 bases for J; bases not matched to a gene: 7. In nucleotides, the CDR3 is TGTGCCTGGAGTATGGGGGAGGGCCTCTACGAGCAGTACTTC. This sequence encodes CAWSMGEGLYEQYF.